The sequence of this T cell receptor (beta chain) was determined in a study of T cell responses to AZD1222 COVID-19 vaccine. Study-level findings and limits: Reportedly, nearly half the spike-specific TCRs target unmutated variant regions. Dominant at 160-218 and 743-854, vaccine-associated CD4 TCRs also spanned spike.

Generated by immunoSEQ multiplex PCR, the TCRdb table keeps only in-frame clones and is missing some. The profile shows about 120,000 clones, roughly 90% of them singletons. V lost 5 bases, J lost 5 bases, and 22 bases lay in between. The CDR3 length is 16 residues. Germline V gives CDR1 SNHLY, CDR2 FYNNEI. On this clone: Its antigen is unidentified.

The sequencing used peripheral blood, collected 28 days after the second dose of the MenACWY control vaccine. The source is an adult who received the MenACWY meningococcal vaccine as a control. V and J are TRBV2 and TRBJ2-7; weak D call: TRBD2 (7 bases). This CDR3 reads CASSPSRGARQDEQYF. DNA of the CDR3: TGTGCCAGCAGTCCCTCTCGGGGGGCGCGACAGGACGAGCAGTACTTC.